This is a list of T cell receptor beta chains from one sample in a study of graft-versus-host responses after intestinal transplantation. Only in-frame clones appear in the TCRdb table, and some are missing; sequencing was by immunoSEQ multiplex PCR. The table has under 9,000 clones, 30% to 40% seen once. This sample comprised alloreactive CD8+ T cells from a mixed lymphocyte reaction culture, obtained before transplantation. Receptors originate from a human patient who was an organ donor for intestinal transplantation. Each CDR3 is given with its conserved first and last residue. Fields, in order: CDR3 length, V gene, clone size, D gene, J gene, CDR3 DNA, CDR3 protein. A D gene is named only where the DNA matches it firmly. Clone size is stated in some rows and not others, as once, few, many or a class when expanded.

CDR3 length: 19; V gene: TRBV13; clone size: .; D gene: TRBD2; J gene: TRBJ2-6; CDR3 DNA: TGTGCCAGCAGCTCCCATTCTAGCGGGAGAAGCTCTGGGGCCAACGTCCTGACTTTC; CDR3 protein: CASSSHSSGRSSGANVLTF
CDR3 length: 18; V gene: TRBV11-2; clone size: .; D gene: .; J gene: TRBJ2-1; CDR3 DNA: TGTGCCAGCAGCTCGAGCAGAGATCTAGCGCGATCCTACAATGAGCAGTTCTTC; CDR3 protein: CASSSSRDLARSYNEQFF
CDR3 length: 14; V gene: TRBV29-1; clone size: few; D gene: .; J gene: TRBJ2-7; CDR3 DNA: TGCAGCGTTGGTGAAGTCTACCACCATTACGAGCAGTACTTC; CDR3 protein: CSVGEVYHHYEQYF
CDR3 length: 19; V gene: TRBV27; clone size: .; D gene: TRBD1; J gene: TRBJ2-2; CDR3 DNA: TGTGCCAGCAGTTTCGGCCAGGGACAGAGCCTATCCTACGCCGGGGAGCTGTTTTTT; CDR3 protein: CASSFGQGQSLSYAGELFF
CDR3 length: 15; V gene: TRBV5-1; clone size: .; D gene: TRBD2; J gene: TRBJ2-2; CDR3 DNA: TGCGCCAGCAGCTTGGCGACTAGCGGCACCGGGGAGCTGTTTTTT; CDR3 protein: CASSLATSGTGELFF
CDR3 length: 14; V gene: TRBV27; clone size: .; D gene: .; J gene: TRBJ1-1; CDR3 DNA: TGTGCCAGCAGTTTCCAGGGGCGTTGGACTGAAGCTTTCTTT; CDR3 protein: CASSFQGRWTEAFF
CDR3 length: 17; V gene: TRBV28; clone size: .; D gene: TRBD1; J gene: TRBJ1-2; CDR3 DNA: TGTGCCAGCAACTTATACCTAGTGAGGACAGGATTTTTTGGCTACACCTTC; CDR3 protein: CASNLYLVRTGFFGYTF
CDR3 length: 17; V gene: TRBV19; clone size: medium-sized; D gene: TRBD2; J gene: TRBJ2-1; CDR3 DNA: TGTGCCAGTAGTATAGACCCTGCTAGCGGGAGGGCCGATGAGCAGTTCTTC; CDR3 protein: CASSIDPASGRADEQFF
CDR3 length: 15; V gene: TRBV4-1; clone size: .; D gene: .; J gene: TRBJ1-2; CDR3 DNA: TGCGCCAGCAGCCAGGACTGGACGGAGGGGTATGGCTACACCTTC; CDR3 protein: CASSQDWTEGYGYTF
CDR3 length: 13; V gene: TRBV5-4; clone size: .; D gene: .; J gene: TRBJ1-1; CDR3 DNA: TGTGCCAGCAGCCCGGGGTCGGTCACTGAAGCTTTCTTT; CDR3 protein: CASSPGSVTEAFF
CDR3 length: 13; V gene: TRBV5-6; clone size: few; D gene: .; J gene: TRBJ1-1; CDR3 DNA: TGTGCCAGCAGCCTGGTAGGCGGGGCTGAAGCTTTCTTT; CDR3 protein: CASSLVGGAEAFF
CDR3 length: 16; V gene: TRBV27; clone size: .; D gene: TRBD2; J gene: TRBJ2-7; CDR3 DNA: TGTGCCAGCAGCCAAGATCCGCACGGACTAGCGGGAGTCGATCACTTC; CDR3 protein: CASSQDPHGLAGVDHF
CDR3 length: 16; V gene: TRBV4-2; clone size: large; D gene: .; J gene: TRBJ1-1; CDR3 DNA: TGTGCCAGCAGCCGAGTGATGACAGCCCTTAACACTGAAGCTTTCTTT; CDR3 protein: CASSRVMTALNTEAFF
CDR3 length: 15; V gene: TRBV4-1; clone size: medium-sized; D gene: TRBD2; J gene: TRBJ2-7; CDR3 DNA: TGCGCCAGCAGCCCGTTAGCGGGGGGGCCCTACGAGCAGTACTTC; CDR3 protein: CASSPLAGGPYEQYF
CDR3 length: 15; V gene: TRBV2; clone size: .; D gene: TRBD1; J gene: TRBJ2-7; CDR3 DNA: TGTGCCAGCATGATCAGGACAGGGAGCTCCTACGAGCAGTACTTC; CDR3 protein: CASMIRTGSSYEQYF
CDR3 length: 14; V gene: TRBV27; clone size: .; D gene: TRBD1; J gene: TRBJ2-1; CDR3 DNA: TGTGCCAGCAGTTTGGGGACAGGGGGCTATGAGCAGTTCTTC; CDR3 protein: CASSLGTGGYEQFF
CDR3 length: 14; V gene: TRBV11-2; clone size: few; D gene: .; J gene: TRBJ2-7; CDR3 DNA: TGTGCCAGCAGCCTAATCATTGAAACCTACGAGCAGTACTTC; CDR3 protein: CASSLIIETYEQYF
CDR3 length: 17; V gene: TRBV19; clone size: .; D gene: TRBD2; J gene: TRBJ2-1; CDR3 DNA: TGTGCCAGTAGTATCGGGCCTGCTAGCGGGGACTACAATGAGCAGTTCTTC; CDR3 protein: CASSIGPASGDYNEQFF
CDR3 length: 19; V gene: TRBV4-1; clone size: medium-sized; D gene: TRBD2; J gene: TRBJ2-4; CDR3 DNA: TGCGCCAGCAGAGACTTAGGACTAGCGGGAAGCGGATCCAAAAACATTCAGTACTTC; CDR3 protein: CASRDLGLAGSGSKNIQYF
CDR3 length: 15; V gene: TRBV6-1; clone size: medium-sized; D gene: .; J gene: TRBJ1-4; CDR3 DNA: TGTGCCAGCAGTGATTTCGTTAAAAACTATGAAAAACTGTTTTTT; CDR3 protein: CASSDFVKNYEKLFF
CDR3 length: 15; V gene: TRBV9; clone size: few; D gene: .; J gene: TRBJ1-2; CDR3 DNA: TGTGCCAGCAGCCTTCACCCCGCAGGGTACTATGGCTACACCTTC; CDR3 protein: CASSLHPAGYYGYTF
CDR3 length: 16; V gene: TRBV2; clone size: few; D gene: .; J gene: TRBJ1-3; CDR3 DNA: TGTGCCAGCAGTGAAAAGGGCTGGGGCACTGGAAACACCATATATTTT; CDR3 protein: CASSEKGWGTGNTIYF
CDR3 length: 15; V gene: TRBV5-1; clone size: few; D gene: .; J gene: TRBJ2-1; CDR3 DNA: TGCGCCAGCAGCTTGATCTACCCGTCCTACAATGAGCAGTTCTTC; CDR3 protein: CASSLIYPSYNEQFF
CDR3 length: 16; V gene: TRBV7-7; clone size: .; D gene: TRBD1; J gene: TRBJ2-1; CDR3 DNA: TGTGCCAGCAGCCCATCACGCTCGGACAGGGCGGGTGAGCAGTTCTTC; CDR3 protein: CASSPSRSDRAGEQFF
CDR3 length: 14; V gene: TRBV19; clone size: few; D gene: .; J gene: TRBJ2-3; CDR3 DNA: TGTGCCAGTAGGGGCAGGAGGGGAACAGATACGCAGTATTTT; CDR3 protein: CASRGRRGTDTQYF
CDR3 length: 14; V gene: TRBV5-1; clone size: .; D gene: .; J gene: TRBJ1-3; CDR3 DNA: TGCGCCAGCAGCTTGCAGGGCACGGGAAACACCATATATTTT; CDR3 protein: CASSLQGTGNTIYF
CDR3 length: 15; V gene: TRBV4-2; clone size: few; D gene: .; J gene: TRBJ2-5; CDR3 DNA: TGTGCCAGCAGCCAAGCCAGACTAGTAGCCGAGACCCAGTACTTC; CDR3 protein: CASSQARLVAETQYF